This T cell receptor (beta chain) was documented in a study of blood T cell repertoires in COVID-19. Turning to the study itself: Samples of COVID-19 (acute and convalescent) were obtained from the United States, Italy and Spain.

CDR3 size: 13 residues. V dropped 5 bases and J dropped 5 bases, with 9 bases sitting between them. Germline CDR1 reads KGHDR; CDR2 reads SFDVKD. Recovered status in Cohort 3 required two negative PCRs, clearance, or symptom resolution. Only in-frame clones appear in the TCRdb table, and some are missing; sequencing was by immunoSEQ multiplex PCR. The sample lists approximately 170,000 clones; around 80% were seen once. The chain joins TRBV24-1 to TRBJ2-1, with D possibly being TRBD2 (7 bases). Specimen: PBMCs or T cells enriched from blood (not recorded which). The TCR originated in a woman in her forties or fifties who had recovered from COVID-19. For the CDR3, the DNA is TGTGCCACCAGTGGGCGGGGGCACAATGAGCAGTTCTTC. It translates to CATSGRGHNEQFF.